A single sample is the source of the 5 T cell receptor beta chains below, sequenced in a study of cytomegalovirus exposure and HLA in healthy donors. Amplification used 60 Vbeta primers and 13 Jbeta primers. The data were produced by immunoSEQ multiplex PCR, yet TCRdb's version contains in-frame clones alone and is incomplete. The sample yields 180,000 or so clones, roughly four fifths seen once. The sample taken for sequencing was PBMCs. The receptors were sampled from a woman aged 18-29 years in good health and CMV-seropositive.

The rearrangement links TRBV29-1 to TRBJ2-3; D call uncertain. The V and J ends lost 3 bases and 2 bases respectively, with 9 bases between them. Germline lookup yields CDR1 SQVTM and CDR2 ANQGSEA. CDR3 length equals 13 residues. The CDR3 spells CSVEGRYTDTQYF. The CDR3 bases are TGCAGCGTTGAGGGCAGATACACAGATACGCAGTATTTT.

The chain has TRBV5-1 and TRBJ1-4; possible D gene TRBD1, 5 bases. The germline V gene encodes CDR1 SGHRS and CDR2 YFSETQ. This CDR3 is 13 amino acids long. V was pared by 4 bases and J by 8 bases, with 12 bases between. CDR3 in amino acids: CASSVPGGEKLFF. The CDR3 bases are TGCGCCAGCAGCGTGCCCGGGGGGGAAAAACTGTTTTTT.

The rearrangement links TRBV2 to TRBJ1-4; D is unclear. CDR3 length equals 17 residues. V lost 7 bases, J lost 0 bases, and 18 bases lay in between. Germline V lookup: CDR1 SNHLY, CDR2 FYNNEI. DNA of the CDR3: TGTGCCAGCACTAAAGAGGGTACAGCGACAACTAATGAAAAACTGTTTTTT. Translation: CASTKEGTATTNEKLFF.

This chain joins TRBV20-1 and TRBJ2-1; a weak D match, TRBD2 (5 bases). Between the trimmed V and J ends, which lost 4 bases and 15 bases, there was a span of 16 bases. Germline values: CDR1 DFQATT, CDR2 SNEGSKA (reference sequence). This CDR3 region has 11 residues. The CDR3 DNA reads as TGCAGTGCTATTAGTACGGGAAACTGGTTCTTC. Amino acids: CSAISTGNWFF.

The chain recombines TRBV30 with TRBJ1-2; 7 bases align to TRBD1. With V trimmed by 2 bases and J by 0 bases, 3 bases remained unmatched. CDR3 length: 14 residues. CDR1 and CDR2 from the germline V gene are GTSNPN and SVGIG (reference sequence). The CDR3 here is CAWSTGTANYGYTF. The DNA for the CDR3 is TGTGCCTGGAGTACCGGGACAGCTAACTATGGCTACACCTTC. Full variable domain (rest looked up from reference TRBV30 and TRBJ1-2): SQTIHQWPATLVQPVGSPLSLECTVEGTSNPNLYWYRQAAGRGLQLLFYSVGIGQISSEVPQNLSASRPQDRQFILSSKKLLLSDSGFYLCAWSTGTANYGYTFGSGTRLTVV.